The next 26 T cell receptor beta chains were all read from a single sample in a study of CD4 T cells in relation to SARS-CoV-2 and coronaviruses. Sequenced by immunoSEQ multiplex PCR; TCRdb stores in-frame clones only, minus some. There are roughly 24,000 clones in the sample; over 70% occur only once, and about 16% lies in the top ten. Antigen specificity for these receptors is unknown. Unexposed donor CD4+ T cells date from about 2011-2018, before the COVID-19 pandemic. Isolation of CD4+ T cells took place after approximately 10 days in culture. The sample consisted of CD4+ T cells from PBMCs, cultured in vitro. Receptor source: a human donor in good health.

The J gene is TRBJ2-7, the V gene TRBV7-2; TRBD2 matches 8 bases. The CDR3 has 14 residues. With 5 bases clipped from V and 8 bases from J, the junction kept 11 bases outside the gene matches. CDR1 is SGHTA, CDR2 FQGNSA, per germline. CDR3 residues: CASSPGTSIVKQYF. CDR3 sequence (DNA): TGTGCCAGCAGCCCCGGGACTAGTATCGTCAAGCAGTACTTC.

This rearrangement joins TRBV19 to TRBJ1-3, with 7 nucleotides matching TRBD1. CDR1 and CDR2 (germline): LNHDA, SQIVND (reference sequence). After removal of 10 bases from V and 0 bases from J, the junction contained 6 bases not matched to a gene. The CDR3 sequence is 14 residues long. The CDR3 loop reads CATGRQGSGNTIYF. As DNA, the CDR3 is TGTGCCACCGGAAGACAGGGCTCTGGAAACACCATATATTTT.

The chain couples TRBV27 to TRBJ2-7; 14 bases line up with TRBD2. From germline, CDR1 is MNHEY and CDR2 SMNVEV (reference sequence). CDR3 size: 14 residues. The V and J ends lost 5 bases and 7 bases, in that order; junction bases with no gene match: 4. The CDR3 loop is CASSPGTSGGEQYF. CDR3 DNA: TGTGCCAGCAGTCCCGGGACTAGCGGGGGAGAGCAGTACTTC.

CDR3 coding DNA: TGTGCCAGCCGGTCGGGGGGAGTGGAGACCCAGTACTTC. Amino acids: CASRSGGVETQYF. The chain links TRBV11-2 to TRBJ2-5; 7 nucleotides agree with TRBD2. Germline CDR1 and CDR2: SGHAT and FQNNGV. V gave up 8 bases and J gave up 5 bases; unmatched junction bases: 8. This CDR3 region has 13 residues.

This clone was counted once. The J gene is TRBJ2-7, the V gene TRBV9, with a tentative D call TRBD2 (5 bases). CDR3 length equals 13 residues. V was pared by 3 bases and J by 3 bases, with 10 bases between. CDR1 is SGDLS and CDR2 is YYNGEE in the germline V gene. CDR3 protein: CASSATRDYEQYF. For the CDR3, the DNA is TGTGCCAGCAGCGCCACTAGAGACTACGAGCAGTACTTC. Looking up the rest from reference TRBV9 and TRBJ2-7 gives the full variable domain: DSGVTQTPKHLITATGQRVTLRCSPRSGDLSVYWYQQSLDQGLQFLIQYYNGEERAKGNILERFSAQQFPDLHSELNLSSLELGDSALYFCASSATRDYEQYFGPGTRLTVT.

The J gene is TRBJ2-7, the V gene TRBV5-1; no firm D call. V dropped 0 bases and J dropped 4 bases, with 5 bases sitting between them. This CDR3 is 12 amino acids long. CDR1 is SGHRS and CDR2 is YFSETQ in the germline V gene. This CDR3 is CASSLGEYEQYF. CDR3 bases: TGCGCCAGCAGCTTGGGGGAATACGAGCAGTACTTC.

This chain links TRBV18 with TRBJ2-2; 13 positions match TRBD2. The length of the CDR3 is 16 residues. Germline-derived CDR1 and CDR2 are KGHSH and LQKENI. V was pared by 2 bases and J by 7 bases, with 4 bases of the junction left unmatched. CDR3 DNA sequence: TGTGCCAGCTCACCAGGACTAGCGGGAGTCGACGGGGAGCTGTTTTTT. This translates into CASSPGLAGVDGELFF.

The rearrangement uses TRBV12-5 and TRBJ1-1; 7 nucleotides line up with TRBD1. The germline V gene encodes CDR1 LGHNT and CDR2 FRNRAP. J was trimmed by 4 bases and V by 0 bases; bases with no gene match: 2. The CDR3 covers 14 residues. The CDR3 DNA reads TGTGCTAGTGGTTTGGTAGCAGGGGGCACTGAAGCTTTCTTT. Encoded protein: CASGLVAGGTEAFF.

The chain is built from TRBV28 and TRBJ1-4; a weak D match, TRBD1 (5 bases). Trimming pared 1 base from V and 1 base from J, leaving 7 bases between. The CDR3 covers 15 residues. Germline V gene lookup returns CDR1 MDHEN and CDR2 SYDVKM. CDR3 loop: CASSLLGVTNEKLFF. CDR3 DNA: TGTGCCAGCAGTTTATTGGGGGTAACTAATGAAAAACTGTTTTTT.

The chain couples TRBV4-1 to TRBJ1-5, with D hard to call. In germline, CDR1 is MGHRA, CDR2 YSYEKL. The CDR3 spans 14 residues. Trimming cost V 0 bases and J 4 bases, with 7 bases left between them. In nucleotides, the CDR3 is TGCGCCAGCAGCCAAGAGTACACAAATCAGCCCCAGCATTTT. It is translated as CASSQEYTNQPQHF.

The chain has TRBV7-2 and TRBJ1-2; 7 bases are shared with TRBD1. This CDR3 has 15 amino acids. Germline CDR1 and CDR2: SGHTA and FQGNSA. The J segment lost 4 bases and the V segment lost 1 base, leaving 6 bases of the junction unmatched. CDR3 amino acids: CASSLGQTGVYGYTF. CDR3 in DNA: TGTGCCAGCAGCTTAGGACAAACAGGGGTCTATGGCTACACCTTC.

V usage is TRBV5-4 and J usage is TRBJ2-2, with D possibly being TRBD2 (5 bases). This CDR3 spans 15 amino acids. Germline V gene data show CDR1 as SGHNT and CDR2 as YYREEE (reference sequence). The ends were cut back, 0 bases at V and 3 bases at J, with 9 bases in the middle. For the CDR3, the DNA is TGTGCCAGCAGCTTGGGAGGGCCGGACACCGGGGAGCTGTTTTTT. This gives the protein CASSLGGPDTGELFF.

This clone has a single count. V gene TRBV3-1 (or the pseudogene TRBV3-2) combines with J gene TRBJ2-1; 13 nucleotides align to TRBD2. Germline-derived CDR1 and CDR2 are LGHDT and YNNKEL (reference sequence). After removal of 6 bases from V and 8 bases from J, the junction contained 7 bases not matched to a gene. The CDR3 spans 15 residues. The CDR3 region is CASRGTSGAIYEQFF. The CDR3 nucleotides read TGTGCCAGCAGGGGGACTAGCGGGGCGATTTATGAGCAGTTCTTC.

The J gene is TRBJ2-5, the V gene TRBV4-2; D possibly corresponds to TRBD1 (6 bases). V dropped 4 bases and J dropped 5 bases, with 20 bases sitting between them. CDR1 and CDR2 from the germline V gene are LGHNA and YNFKEQ. CDR3 length equals 16 residues. The CDR3 region is CASSPGAQGSGETQYF. In DNA, the CDR3 is TGTGCCAGCAGCCCCGGGGCCCAGGGGTCGGGGGAGACCCAGTACTTC.

The chain has TRBV9 and TRBJ1-2; D gene ambiguous. This CDR3 has 14 residues. V was shortened by 7 bases and J by 1 base, with 14 bases between the two germline ends. In germline, CDR1 is SGDLS, CDR2 YYNGEE. The CDR3 is CASSSRGINYGYTF. As DNA, the CDR3 is TGTGCCAGCTCTTCCCGGGGAATTAACTATGGCTACACCTTC.

CDR3 sequence: CASGSRPGLAGDISYEQYF. CDR3 DNA sequence: TGTGCTAGTGGTTCGAGGCCGGGACTAGCGGGCGACATCTCCTACGAGCAGTACTTC. The chain uses TRBV12-5 and TRBJ2-7, with TRBD2 matching 12 bases. The CDR3 has 19 amino acids. In germline, CDR1 is LGHNT, CDR2 FRNRAP. J gave up 0 bases and V 4 bases, and 13 bases lay outside the gene matches. The full variable domain, rest sourced from reference TRBV12-5 and TRBJ2-7, is DARVTQTPRHKVTEMGQEVTMRCQPILGHNTVFWYRQTMMQGLELLAYFRNRAPLDDSGMPKDRFSAEMPDATLATLKIQPSEPRDSAVYFCASGSRPGLAGDISYEQYFGPGTRLTVT.

The gene calls are TRBV10-3 and TRBJ2-7, with TRBD1 matching over 7 bases. Germline values: CDR1 ENHRY, CDR2 SYGVKD. Trimming removed 11 bases from V and 0 bases from J; junction bases left unmatched: 10. CDR3 length: 14 residues. This chain's CDR3 is CAAKQGSYSYEQYF. DNA of the CDR3: TGTGCCGCCAAACAGGGGTCATACTCCTACGAGCAGTACTTC.

The chain recombines TRBV6-2 or TRBV6-3 with TRBJ1-4; 9 bases agree with TRBD1. In germline, CDR1 is MNHEY, CDR2 SVGEGT. V dropped 5 bases and J dropped 8; count of bases not matched to a gene: 9. The length of the CDR3 is 15 residues. The CDR3 nucleotides read TGTGCCAGCAGTCGACGGACAGGGGAGGAAGAAAAACTGTTTTTT. Amino acids: CASSRRTGEEEKLFF.

This sequence joins TRBV19 and TRBJ1-4; tentative D call: TRBD1 (5 bases). Germline CDR1 and CDR2: LNHDA and SQIVND (reference sequence). The CDR3 is 13 residues long. V was cut by 8 bases and J by 4 bases, with 11 bases left in between. CDR3 bases: TGTGCCAGTTCCGAGGGGATTAATGAAAAACTGTTTTTT. Amino acid sequence: CASSEGINEKLFF.

The chain employs TRBV7-8 and TRBJ1-2; D is possibly TRBD1 (5 bases). This CDR3 region has 16 residues. Germline lookup yields CDR1 SGHVS and CDR2 FQNEAQ. Trimming left V 1 base short and J 4 bases short, with 16 bases between. This chain's CDR3 is CASSLGGLAGTYGYTF. The DNA of the CDR3 is TGTGCCAGCAGCTTAGGAGGGCTTGCAGGGACCTATGGCTACACCTTC.

This chain joins TRBV12-1 and TRBJ1-1; the D call TRBD1 from the table was never checked on the DNA. TRBV12-1 is labeled a pseudogene. The CDR3 contains 18 residues. CDR3 loop: CASSYIDRGIGRNTEAFF. CDR3 in DNA: TGTGCCAGCAGCTACATAGACAGGGGAATTGGGAGAAACACTGAAGCTTTCTTT.

This chain links TRBV5-1 with TRBJ1-1, with D tentatively TRBD1 (6 bases). Between the trimmed V and J ends, which lost 2 bases and 5 bases, there was a span of 13 bases. Germline assignment: CDR1 SGHRS and CDR2 YFSETQ. The CDR3 runs 14 residues. DNA for the CDR3: TGCGCCAGCAGCTTAAGCGCAGGGGTAACTGAAGCTTTCTTT. It specifies CASSLSAGVTEAFF.

This clone was found once. V and J are TRBV3-1 (or the pseudogene TRBV3-2) and TRBJ2-1, with 8 bases lining up with TRBD1. Germline CDR1 is LGHDT and CDR2 is YNNKEL (reference sequence). J gave up 5 bases and V 5 bases, and 8 bases lay outside the gene matches. There are 15 residues in the CDR3. CDR3 residues: CASSFRQGINNEQFF. CDR3 in DNA: TGTGCCAGCAGCTTTCGACAGGGGATTAACAATGAGCAGTTCTTC.

The rearrangement uses TRBV28 and TRBJ2-1, with TRBD1 as a possible D gene (6 bases). The CDR3 runs 14 residues. CDR1 and CDR2 (germline): MDHEN, SYDVKM. Trimming pared 4 bases from V and 8 bases from J, leaving 15 bases between. The CDR3 is CASSSFGRGDEQFF. DNA of the CDR3: TGTGCCAGCAGTTCCTTTGGCAGGGGCGATGAGCAGTTCTTC.

The rearrangement uses TRBV7-8 and TRBJ1-5; D perhaps matches TRBD1 (5 bases). The ends were cut back, 1 base at V and 3 bases at J, with 7 bases in the middle. Germline V gene data show CDR1 as SGHVS and CDR2 as FQNEAQ. The CDR3 is made up of 14 amino acids. CDR3 loop: CASSLGGYNQPQHF. As DNA, the CDR3 is TGTGCCAGCAGCTTAGGGGGCTACAATCAGCCCCAGCATTTT.

This chain links TRBV15 with TRBJ1-5; TRBD1 matches at 12 bases. This CDR3 is 14 amino acids long. CDR1 is LNHNV and CDR2 is YYDKDF in the germline V gene (reference sequence). The V and J ends lost 5 bases and 6 bases, in that order; junction bases with no gene match: 2. The CDR3 DNA reads as TGTGCCACCAGCGGGACAGGGGGCATTCAGCCCCAGCATTTT. Protein: CATSGTGGIQPQHF.